Each of the 23 T cell receptor beta chains below was sequenced from the same sample in a study of T cells after posttransplantation cyclophosphamide. Data came from immunoSEQ multiplex PCR; TCRdb stores just in-frame clones and leaves some out. The table has tens of thousands of clones, 86% seen once. What was sequenced was PBMCs. The source is a woman in her sixties with a blood cancer, CMV-positive, and with a related stem cell donor.

V is TRBV9 and J is TRBJ2-2; 9 bases align to TRBD2. V lost 0 bases and J lost 2; bases outside the gene matches: 5. This CDR3 comprises 17 residues. CDR1 and CDR2 (germline): SGDLS, YYNGEE. For the CDR3, the DNA is TGTGCCAGCAGCGTAGCTAGCGGGGAATCAAACACCGGGGAGCTGTTTTTT. Translation gives CASSVASGESNTGELFF.

The chain employs TRBV2 and TRBJ1-5; D not resolved. The germline gives CDR1 SNHLY, CDR2 FYNNEI. V was cut by 3 bases and J by 7 bases, with 16 bases left in between. This CDR3 spans 15 amino acids. CDR3 coding DNA: TGTGCCAGCAGTGAGAGCGGGATCCGGGGACAGCCCCAGCATTTT. This translates into CASSESGIRGQPQHF.

This clone was picked up one time. The chain links TRBV6-1 to TRBJ2-1; TRBD2 aligns across 8 bases. V lost 2 bases, J lost 10 bases, and 13 bases stayed unmatched. This CDR3 is built from 16 residues. Germline-derived CDR1 and CDR2 are MNHNS and SASEGT. In nucleotides, the CDR3 is TGTGCCAGCAGTGAATTGGCGAGCGGGAGAATAAGGGAGCAGTTCTTC. Translated, it gives CASSELASGRIREQFF.

As to this clone: At the DNA level, this CDR3 is encoded by other sequences in the same sample as well. The chain carries TRBV19 and TRBJ1-5, with D possibly being TRBD1 (6 bases). In germline, CDR1 is LNHDA, CDR2 SQIVND (reference sequence). The V gene lost 4 bases and the J gene lost 8 bases, with 18 bases spanning the gap. This CDR3 has 15 amino acids. CDR3: CASSKAGDIRKPQHF. CDR3 DNA: TGTGCCAGTAGTAAAGCCGGGGACATTCGAAAGCCCCAGCATTTT.

This clone has just a few counts. This chain connects TRBV7-8 to TRBJ2-2; TRBD1 matches 8 bases. The CDR3 has 17 residues. The germline V gene has CDR1 SGHVS and CDR2 FQNEAQ. With V trimmed by 1 base and J by 7 bases, 11 bases remained unmatched. This chain's CDR3 is CASSLEGSRGLNGELFF. The DNA for the CDR3 is TGTGCCAGCAGCTTAGAAGGTTCCAGGGGGCTAAACGGGGAGCTGTTTTTT.

The chain joins TRBV19 to TRBJ1-1, with TRBD1 identical over 9 bases. The CDR3 runs 15 residues. V was clipped by 5 bases and J by 4 bases; unmatched bases: 8. CDR1 and CDR2 (germline): LNHDA, SQIVND (reference sequence). CDR3 loop: CASSPSTGGGTEAFF. DNA of the CDR3: TGTGCCAGTAGTCCGTCGACAGGGGGAGGCACTGAAGCTTTCTTT.

This clone has only a few counts. The rearrangement links TRBV10-1 to TRBJ1-3, with D unclear. V dropped 0 bases and J dropped 0 bases, with 6 bases sitting between them. The V gene's germline CDR1 is WNHNN and CDR2 SYGVQD (reference sequence). The CDR3 consists of 15 residues. CDR3 nucleotide sequence: TGCGCCAGCAGTGAGTCGATCAGCTCTGGAAACACCATATATTTT. Protein: CASSESISSGNTIYF.

The gene calls are TRBV20-1 and TRBJ2-7; D ambiguous. This CDR3 is built from 11 residues. Germline V lookup: CDR1 DFQATT, CDR2 SNEGSKA (reference sequence). CDR3 sequence reads: CSASRFYEQYF. CDR3 DNA: TGCAGCGCTTCTAGATTCTACGAGCAGTACTTC.

This clone was detected only once. This chain uses TRBV2 with TRBJ1-1, with a tentative D call TRBD1 (5 bases). The ends were cut back, 5 bases at V and 0 bases at J, with 13 bases in the middle. Per germline, CDR1 SNHLY and CDR2 FYNNEI. This CDR3 spans 15 amino acids. The CDR3 loop reads CASSLTRTMNTEAFF. The CDR3 nucleotides are TGTGCCAGCAGTCTCACAAGGACAATGAACACTGAAGCTTTCTTT.

The chain is built from TRBV5-4 and TRBJ2-3, with 9 bases lining up with TRBD2. CDR3 length equals 17 residues. The J segment lost 6 bases and the V segment lost 3 bases, leaving 14 bases of the junction unmatched. Germline CDR1 is SGHNT and CDR2 is YYREEE (reference sequence). DNA of the CDR3: TGTGCCAGCAGCTCCGGCCCCGGCGCGGGAGGGGACGATACGCAGTATTTT. Translating it yields CASSSGPGAGGDDTQYF.

This clone was counted between two and nine times. The chain has TRBV27 and TRBJ1-5; D is perhaps TRBD1 (6 bases). CDR3 length: 16 residues. Germline-derived CDR1 and CDR2 are MNHEY and SMNVEV (reference sequence). The V and J ends lost 3 bases and 7 bases respectively, with 19 bases between them. The CDR3 coding sequence is TGTGCCAGCAGTTTCCCCCTTACAGGGCAAGGGCAGCCCCAGCATTTT. Its protein is CASSFPLTGQGQPQHF.

The chain has TRBV5-1 and TRBJ2-1, with 9 positions matching TRBD2. CDR3 size: 17 residues. CDR1 is SGHRS and CDR2 is YFSETQ in the germline V gene. Trimming took 1 base from V and 0 from J; bases not matched to a gene: 5. The CDR3 DNA is TGCGCCAGCAGCTTGTGGACTAGCGATATCTCCTACAATGAGCAGTTCTTC. Residues: CASSLWTSDISYNEQFF.

The J gene is TRBJ2-5, the V gene TRBV2, with D perhaps matching TRBD2 (6 bases). The CDR3 sequence is 13 residues long. Trimming left V 6 bases short and J 5 bases short, with 13 bases between. CDR1 is SNHLY and CDR2 is FYNNEI in the germline V gene. The CDR3 nucleotides are TGTGCCAGCAGAGAGCGGGCCTTGGAGACCCAGTACTTC. Translating gives CASRERALETQYF.

This rearrangement joins TRBV6-5 to TRBJ1-2; TRBD1 aligns across 9 bases. This CDR3 region has 12 residues. Germline assignment: CDR1 MNHEY and CDR2 SVGAGI. The V and J ends lost 6 bases and 8 bases, in that order; junction bases with no gene match: 4. The CDR3 DNA reads as TGTGCCAGCAGACAGGGGGCTCGGGGCTACACCTTC. It yields the protein CASRQGARGYTF.

The V call is TRBV27, the J call TRBJ1-1, with a possible D match to TRBD1 (5 bases). Trimming took off 6 bases at V and 0 bases at J, with 11 bases between the two ends. Germline loops: CDR1 MNHEY, CDR2 SMNVEV (reference sequence). This CDR3 spans 14 amino acids. CDR3 amino acids: CASRTGHLNTEAFF. Here the CDR3 DNA reads TGTGCCAGCAGGACCGGACACCTGAACACTGAAGCTTTCTTT.

V usage is TRBV23-1 and J usage is TRBJ2-2, with 15 bases matching TRBD2. TRBV23-1 is identified as an open reading frame with a role that is uncertain. V dropped 3 bases and J dropped 1; count of bases not matched to a gene: 3. CDR3 size: 18 residues. The CDR3 sequence is CASSHRTSGRGNTGELFF. In nucleotides, the CDR3 is TGCGCCAGCAGTCATAGGACTAGCGGGAGGGGGAACACCGGGGAGCTGTTTTTT.

The rearrangement links TRBV19 to TRBJ1-2, with a weak D call TRBD1 (6 bases). In germline, CDR1 is LNHDA, CDR2 SQIVND (reference sequence). This CDR3 has 14 amino acids. The germline V and J ends were trimmed by 3 bases and 0 bases, with 8 bases remaining between them. CDR3 DNA sequence: TGTGCCAGTAGTATGCCAGGGGCTAACTATGGCTACACCTTC. It encodes CASSMPGANYGYTF.

The chain combines TRBV2 with TRBJ1-5; TRBD1 matches 9 bases. V dropped 7 bases and J dropped 1; count of bases not matched to a gene: 5. Germline V gene sequence: CDR1 SNHLY, CDR2 FYNNEI. The CDR3 contains 15 residues. CDR3 amino acids: CASIRDRESNQPQHF. The CDR3 nucleotides read TGTGCCAGCATCCGGGACAGGGAAAGCAATCAGCCCCAGCATTTT.

The table lists this clone with a few counts. The chain employs TRBV19 and TRBJ2-5; 7 bases align to TRBD2. This CDR3 spans 15 amino acids. V was clipped by 7 bases and J by 4 bases; unmatched bases: 12. The germline V gene encodes CDR1 LNHDA and CDR2 SQIVND (reference sequence). CDR3: CASKSSGGSGETQYF. As DNA, the CDR3 is TGTGCCAGTAAATCCTCGGGCGGGAGTGGAGAGACCCAGTACTTC.

This clone has only a few counts. The chain uses TRBV7-9 and TRBJ1-1; D may be TRBD1 (6 bases). V gave up 5 bases and J gave up 6 bases, with 7 bases separating them. Germline CDR1 and CDR2: SEHNR and FQNEAQ (reference sequence). The CDR3 sequence is 11 residues long. CDR3 protein: CASSTGPEAFF. Here the CDR3 DNA reads TGTGCCAGCAGCACAGGGCCTGAAGCTTTCTTT.

The chain combines TRBV7-2 with TRBJ2-7, with 14 bases lining up with TRBD2. With V trimmed by 1 base and J by 2 bases, 7 bases remained unmatched. The CDR3 extends over 18 amino acids. Germline V lookup: CDR1 SGHTA, CDR2 FQGNSA. CDR3 sequence (DNA): TGTGCCAGCAGCTTAGGCAGCGTGGGACTAGCGGGGGCCTACGAGCAGTACTTC. Translating gives CASSLGSVGLAGAYEQYF.

The rearrangement joins TRBV6-1 to TRBJ2-4, with D hard to call. V was trimmed by 7 bases and J by 6 bases, leaving 7 bases between them. Germline lookup yields CDR1 MNHNS and CDR2 SASEGT. The CDR3 totals 11 residues. The DNA for the CDR3 is TGTGCCAGCAATCAGCGAAACATTCAGTACTTC. This sequence encodes CASNQRNIQYF.

The chain recombines TRBV7-8 with TRBJ2-7; 8 positions agree with TRBD1. The CDR3 loop spans 14 amino acids. V shed 5 bases and J 3 bases; nucleotides not matched to a gene: 6. Looked up from germline, CDR1 is SGHVS and CDR2 is FQNEAQ. The CDR3 bases are TGTGCCAGCAGCGGCAGACAGGGGCACTACGAGCAGTACTTC. Translated, it gives CASSGRQGHYEQYF. The full variable domain, in which reference TRBV7-8 and TRBJ2-7 provide the parts outside the CDR3, is GAGVSQSPRYKVAKRGQDVALRCDPISGHVSLFWYQQALGQGPEFLTYFQNEAQLDKSGLPSDRFFAERPEGSVSTLKIQRTQQEDSAVYLCASSGRQGHYEQYFGPGTRLTVT.